This section outlines one TCR beta chain sequence together with its context. The data derive from a study of technical replicates of blood from a handful of donors. The CDR3 loop spans 16 amino acids. V dropped 0 bases and J dropped 5 bases, with 15 bases sitting between them. Germline V gene sequence: CDR1 LGHNA, CDR2 YSLEER. Sequencing was performed with immunoSEQ multiplex PCR; in TCRdb, only in-frame clones are kept and a portion is missing. The table shows tens of thousands of clones, with around 84% occurring only once. The chain couples TRBV4-3 to TRBJ2-3; maybe TRBD1 (6 bases). Sequencing was carried out using PBMCs. This receptor was taken from a human donor in good health. Some clones in this sample may be carry-over from other donors' samples. The CDR3 nucleotides are TGCGCCAGCAGCCAAGAAACACAGGGATGGTTAGATACGCAGTATTTT. It yields the protein CASSQETQGWLDTQYF.